The rows below give T cell receptor beta chains drawn from one sample of a study of cytotoxic CD8 clonotypes in ibrutinib-treated CLL. Clones were sequenced by immunoSEQ multiplex PCR, and TCRdb holds only the in-frame ones, with some missing. The sample records about 140,000 clones, around 80% being singletons. Sequencing used PBMCs, obtained after 36 months of ibrutinib treatment. These receptors came from a human donor with chronic lymphocytic leukemia. The CDR3 runs from the conserved cysteine through the conserved F or W. Each record gives: V gene, J gene, clone size, D gene, CDR3 DNA, CDR3 protein. D genes are given only for firm matches. Some rows mark clone size as missing; the rest say once, few, many or name a class of expanded clone.

TRBV28	TRBJ2-7	once	TRBD1	TGTGCCAGCACCTCAGGGGGCTGGTCCTACGAGCAGTACTTC	CASTSGGWSYEQYF
TRBV7-9	TRBJ2-7	-	-	TGTGCCAGCAGCCGTGATAGGGGTTACGAGCAGTACTTC	CASSRDRGYEQYF
TRBV5-8	TRBJ1-2	-	-	TGTGCCAGCAGCTATGACAGGCTCTATGGCTACACCTTC	CASSYDRLYGYTF
TRBV6-6	TRBJ1-5	-	-	TGTGCCAGCTCTTACAGGGATAGCAATCAGCCCCAGCATTTT	CASSYRDSNQPQHF
TRBV19	TRBJ2-3	-	-	TGTGCCAACTCACAGCCAAATCGCGGCACAGATACGCAGTATTTT	CANSQPNRGTDTQYF
TRBV4-2	TRBJ1-5	-	-	TGTGCCAGCAGCCCGACAGAGAATAGCAATCAGCCCCAGCATTTT	CASSPTENSNQPQHF
TRBV27	TRBJ2-7	-	TRBD2	TGTGCCAGCAGTTTATCCCCCAGCGGGATCGGCGACGAGCAGTACTTC	CASSLSPSGIGDEQYF
TRBV27	TRBJ2-7	-	TRBD1	TGTGCCAGCAGTTTCGGGACAGGGACCTACGAGCAGTACTTC	CASSFGTGTYEQYF
TRBV18	TRBJ1-1	once	-	TGTGCCAGCTCTCCCCGGGAGGGGGGACTAGAAGCTTTCTTT	CASSPREGGLEAFF
TRBV5-4	TRBJ2-1	-	TRBD2	TGTGCCAGCAGCTTGGTCAGGGCTAGCGGATACTACAATGAGCAGTTCTTC	CASSLVRASGYYNEQFF
TRBV5-6	TRBJ1-5	-	-	TGTGCCAGCAGCTTGGCCATAGGGGCCTATAGCAATCAGCCCCAGCATTTT	CASSLAIGAYSNQPQHF
TRBV15	TRBJ2-7	-	TRBD2	TGTGCCACCAGCAGAAAGACAAAGGTAGCGGGGGCCACCTACGAGCAGTACTTC	CATSRKTKVAGATYEQYF
TRBV2	TRBJ1-2	-	-	TGTGCCAGCGGGCAGGGAGGCTATGGCTACACCTTC	CASGQGGYGYTF
TRBV2	TRBJ2-1	-	-	TGTGCCAGCAGGCGGAATTCGGGGATTTCTGAGCAGTTCTTC	CASRRNSGISEQFF
TRBV9	TRBJ1-2	-	-	TGTGCCAGCAGCGTAGGTAAAGGGTTTAACTATGGCTACACCTTC	CASSVGKGFNYGYTF
TRBV18	TRBJ1-6	-	TRBD1	TGTGCCAGCTCACCCGCCGGGACAGGGATTGCACCCCTCCACTTT	CASSPAGTGIAPLHF
TRBV6-5	TRBJ2-6	once	-	TGTGCCAGCATAGGTGGGGCCAACGTCCTGACTTTC	CASIGGANVLTF
TRBV6-4	TRBJ2-1	-	-	TGTGCCAGCAGTGACTCTGCAGGGGGGGCGGTAGAGCAGTTCTTC	CASSDSAGGAVEQFF
TRBV5-1	TRBJ2-1	-	TRBD1	TGCGCCAGCAGCCACATGACAGGGGTAGGAACCTACAATGAGCAGTTCTTC	CASSHMTGVGTYNEQFF
TRBV7-3	TRBJ2-3	-	-	TGTGCCAGCAGCTTAATAGGCCGGGCCTTAGCAGGAGATACGCAGTATTTT	CASSLIGRALAGDTQYF
TRBV27	TRBJ2-5	few	TRBD2	TGTGCCAGCAGCCGCGGGGGGTGGGACCAAGAGACCCAGTACTTC	CASSRGGWDQETQYF
TRBV11-2	TRBJ1-2	-	-	TGTGCCAGCAGCTTAGAACAGGGATATGGCTACACCTTC	CASSLEQGYGYTF
TRBV30	TRBJ2-1	once	TRBD2	TGTGCCTGGCTAGCGGGTGTCGAGCAGTTCTTC	CAWLAGVEQFF
TRBV29-1	TRBJ2-5	-	TRBD2	TGCAGCGTTGAAGAGGGACTAGTTGGTGGAACCCAGTACTTC	CSVEEGLVGGTQYF
TRBV14	TRBJ2-5	-	-	TGTGCCAGCAGCCAGTGGACAACGACCCAAGAGACCCAGTACTTC	CASSQWTTTQETQYF
TRBV10-3	TRBJ2-1	-	-	TGTGCCATCACCGGCTCGGGGTATGAGCAGTTCTTC	CAITGSGYEQFF
TRBV4-1	TRBJ1-2	-	-	TGCGCCAGCAGCCAGCCCCTGGGGGGGGGCTACACCTTC	CASSQPLGGGYTF
TRBV27	TRBJ2-1	-	TRBD2	TGTGCCACGACTACCGGGACTAGCGGAAACAATGAGCAGTTCTTC	CATTTGTSGNNEQFF
TRBV19	TRBJ2-7	-	-	TGTGCCAGTAGTACCACCGACGAGCAGTACTTC	CASSTTDEQYF
TRBV2	TRBJ1-3	-	-	TGTGCCAGCAAGGAGAGGTACTCTGGAAACACCATATATTTT	CASKERYSGNTIYF
TRBV6-6	TRBJ1-2	-	-	TGTGCCAGCACCCACGGACCCTCCGGGGGCTATGGCTACACCTTC	CASTHGPSGGYGYTF
TRBV5-1	TRBJ2-3	-	-	TGCGCCAGCAGCCCCCGGGGTGGCGATACGCAGTATTTT	CASSPRGGDTQYF
TRBV5-8	TRBJ2-7	many	TRBD1	TGTGCCACCAGGGACAGAAAAACCTACGAGCAGTACTTC	CATRDRKTYEQYF
TRBV2	TRBJ2-3	-	-	TGTGCCAGCAATGGGGGGCGGGGCATCACAGATACGCAGTATTTT	CASNGGRGITDTQYF
TRBV7-9	TRBJ1-2	-	TRBD1	TGTGCCAGCAGCTTAGCGGAGACAGGGAGCTATGGCTACACCTTC	CASSLAETGSYGYTF
TRBV9	TRBJ2-5	-	-	TGTGCCAGCAGAGATAAGGGGTACACCCAGTACTTC	CASRDKGYTQYF
TRBV20-1	TRBJ2-7	-	-	TGCAGTGCTAGTTCGGGGGAGCAGTACTTC	CSASSGEQYF
TRBV4-1	TRBJ2-1	once	-	TGCGCCAGCAGCCTAGGACTGTACAATGAGCAGTTCTTC	CASSLGLYNEQFF
TRBV7-9	TRBJ2-2	-	TRBD1	TGTGCCAGCAGCCCCCGAATAGGACAGGGGAACACCGGGGAGCTGTTTTTT	CASSPRIGQGNTGELFF
TRBV2	TRBJ1-2	few	-	TGTGCCAGCAGTCCCTTAGCCTCCCTAAACTATGGCTACACCTTC	CASSPLASLNYGYTF
TRBV9	TRBJ2-7	-	-	TGTGCCAGCAGCGTATCTGGAGGGGTCGGCCCCTACGAGCAGTACTTC	CASSVSGGVGPYEQYF
TRBV18	TRBJ2-7	-	-	TGTGCCAGCTCGTCGGGTAATTTTCAGTACTTC	CASSSGNFQYF
TRBV7-8	TRBJ2-1	-	TRBD2	TGTGCCAGCAGCTCCCCAAAGCGGGGTCAAAGTGCGGTAGGTGAGCAGTTCTTC	CASSSPKRGQSAVGEQFF
TRBV6-6	TRBJ2-5	-	TRBD1	TGTGCCAGCAGTCACCCGGGACAGCAAGAGACCCAGTACTTC	CASSHPGQQETQYF
TRBV10-3	TRBJ2-5	-	TRBD2	TGTGCCACGAAAGCGGAGCGGGAGGAGACCCAGTACTTC	CATKAEREETQYF
TRBV20-1	TRBJ1-1	-	-	TGCAGTGGACGGGAGAGTCAGAAGGTTTTT	CSGRESQKVF
TRBV4-1	TRBJ1-2	-	-	TGCGCCAGCAGCCAAGATCCCAGGATACGAAAAACTAACTATGGCTACACCTTC	CASSQDPRIRKTNYGYTF
TRBV2	TRBJ2-3	-	TRBD2	TGTGCCAGCGACCTAGCGGGGAATACGCAGTATTTT	CASDLAGNTQYF
TRBV4-2	TRBJ1-3	-	-	TGTGCCAGCAGCCAAGGGGTTAGATATGGGGGCACCATATATTTT	CASSQGVRYGGTIYF